This entry features one T cell receptor (beta chain) sequence. Its antigen remains unknown. This sample is drawn from a study of cytomegalovirus exposure and HLA in healthy donors. Study-level findings and limits: Highly shared sequence variants in one cluster were likely a sequencing artifact. Reports state that TCR beta sequences accurately predicted most subjects' HLA-A and HLA-B alleles.

Amplification used 60 Vbeta primers and 13 Jbeta primers. Libraries were prepared by immunoSEQ multiplex PCR; TCRdb keeps only in-frame clonotypes and omits some of them. The sample shows some 70,000 clones, roughly 68% of them seen only once. Donors had nominal health at sampling but likely had unrecorded immune exposures. There are 15 residues in the CDR3. Germline V CDR1 and CDR2: MNHNY, SVGAGI (reference sequence). V lost 0 bases, J lost 0 bases, and 9 bases lay in between. This receptor was identified in a woman aged 50 to 60 in good health and CMV-seronegative. Material: PBMCs. The chain couples TRBV6-6 to TRBJ2-7; no clear D. As DNA, the CDR3 is TGTGCCAGCAGTTACTCCACACAGATCTCCTACGAGCAGTACTTC. As protein: CASSYSTQISYEQYF.